The 29 T cell receptor beta chains below all came from one sample that was sequenced in a study of CD8 T cells in ankylosing spondylitis. TCRdb reprocessed the 5' RACE reads via MiXCR and lists one record per CDR3 protein. The table shows some 120,000 distinct CDR3 sequences, with more than 6.5% occurring only once. The specimen sequenced was blood, either unsorted or a sorted T cell fraction (not recorded which). The source of these receptors is a male donor with ankylosing spondylitis or in good health (not recorded which).

There are many counts of this clonotype. The chain combines TRBV20-1 with TRBJ1-6; D is perhaps TRBD1 (6 bases). The CDR3 sequence is 15 residues long. V gave up 1 base and J gave up 7 bases, with 14 bases separating them. The germline CDR1 and CDR2 sequences are DFQATT and SNEGSKA (reference sequence). The CDR3: CSARAPQGGNSPLHF. CDR3 bases: TGCAGTGCTAGAGCCCCACAGGGCGGCAATTCACCCCTCCACTTT.

This clonotype has ten or more counts. The V and J genes are TRBV12-3 or TRBV12-4 and TRBJ2-6, with a tentative D call TRBD1 (5 bases). CDR3 length: 16 amino acids. V lost 4 bases and J lost 1, with 11 bases in between. CDR3 nucleotide sequence: TGTGCCAGCAGTTCGCCCCCAGGGTCTGGGGCCAACGTCCTGACTTTC. Translation: CASSSPPGSGANVLTF.

This clonotype showed up many times. The chain uses TRBV29-1 and TRBJ2-1; 9 bases align to TRBD1. With V trimmed by 7 bases and J by 4 bases, 8 bases remained unmatched. The CDR3 spans 14 residues. Germline CDR1 and CDR2: SQVTM and ANQGSEA. CDR3 DNA sequence: TGCAGCGCCGTGGGCGGGACAGGGTACAATGAGCAGTTCTTC. Protein sequence: CSAVGGTGYNEQFF.

This clonotype was seen more than once but under ten times. The chain is built from TRBV30 and TRBJ2-5; maybe TRBD2 (5 bases). The germline V gene encodes CDR1 GTSNPN and CDR2 SVGIG (reference sequence). The CDR3 consists of 14 residues. V lost 0 bases, J lost 4 bases, and 12 bases lay in between. CDR3 coding DNA: TGTGCCTGGAGTGTACGAGGGTGGGGAGAGACCCAGTACTTC. It encodes CAWSVRGWGETQYF.

At least ten counts were recorded for this clonotype. The V and J genes are TRBV29-1 and TRBJ2-1; D not resolved. Germline-derived CDR1 and CDR2 are SQVTM and ANQGSEA. The CDR3 spans 13 residues. The V end lost 2 bases, the J end lost 5 bases, and 10 bases lay between the germline ends. CDR3 protein: CSVELVLNNEQFF. CDR3 nucleotides: TGCAGCGTTGAATTGGTCCTAAACAATGAGCAGTTCTTC.

This clonotype was detected ten times or more. Written as DNA, the CDR3 is TGTGCCAGCAGCTCGGGTCAAAGGGCGGCAGATACGCAGTATTTT. This codes for CASSSGQRAADTQYF. The chain employs TRBV5-5 and TRBJ2-3, with no clear D. V was clipped by 3 bases and J by 4 bases, with 15 bases between them. Germline assignment: CDR1 SGHKS and CDR2 YYEKEE (reference sequence). The CDR3 contains 15 residues.

Many counts were recorded for this clonotype. The chain couples TRBV7-9 to TRBJ2-1; 8 positions agree with TRBD2. Germline V gives CDR1 SEHNR, CDR2 FQNEAQ (reference sequence). V gave up 4 bases and J gave up 6 bases; unmatched junction bases: 8. There are 15 residues in the CDR3. The CDR3 DNA reads TGTGCCAGCAGCTCACCGGGACTAGTTGGCAATGAGCAGTTCTTC. It is translated as CASSSPGLVGNEQFF.

This clonotype was observed many times. This chain connects TRBV5-1 to TRBJ2-1, with TRBD1 identical over 8 bases. Germline V gives CDR1 SGHRS, CDR2 YFSETQ. V was pared by 3 bases and J by 9 bases, with 2 bases of the junction left unmatched. The CDR3 is made up of 12 amino acids. The CDR3 here is CASSSDRVEQFF. CDR3 nucleotides: TGCGCCAGCAGCTCGGACAGGGTTGAGCAGTTCTTC.

The table lists this clonotype with many counts. The chain recombines TRBV9 with TRBJ2-5, with TRBD2 matching over 7 bases. CDR1 SGDLS and CDR2 YYNGEE come from the germline V gene. With 3 bases clipped from V and 2 bases from J, the junction kept 7 bases outside the gene matches. The CDR3 is made up of 15 amino acids. The CDR3 nucleotides read TGTGCCAGCAGCGCCAGCGGGACGGATCAAGAGACCCAGTACTTC. This gives the protein CASSASGTDQETQYF. Combining the CDR3 with reference TRBV9 and TRBJ2-5 gives the whole variable domain DSGVTQTPKHLITATGQRVTLRCSPRSGDLSVYWYQQSLDQGLQFLIQYYNGEERAKGNILERFSAQQFPDLHSELNLSSLELGDSALYFCASSASGTDQETQYFGPGTRLLVL.

This clonotype is labeled as medium-sized (0.01 to 0.1%). The V gene is TRBV12-3 or TRBV12-4, the J gene TRBJ1-1; 7 bases map to TRBD1. The junction had 9 bases not matched to a gene; V was cut back by 4 bases and J by 7 bases. This CDR3 is built from 14 residues. The CDR3 coding sequence is TGTGCCAGCAGTTCGGACAGGCCGGGAGGTGAAGCTTTCTTT. Amino acids: CASSSDRPGGEAFF.

This clonotype was recorded many times. The chain employs TRBV12-3 or TRBV12-4 and TRBJ1-2, with 9 bases matching TRBD1. J gave up 8 bases and V 6 bases, and 7 bases lay outside the gene matches. The CDR3 extends over 13 amino acids. CDR3 nucleotide sequence: TGTGCCAGCAGCCGGGACAGGGAGCGGGGCTACACCTTC. Its translation is CASSRDRERGYTF.

This clonotype was picked up many times. The CDR3 DNA reads as TGCAGCGTTGTAGGACAGGGCGAGTCCTACGAGCAGTACTTC. The encoded protein is CSVVGQGESYEQYF. The chain couples TRBV29-1 to TRBJ2-7; 8 nucleotides line up with TRBD1. Germline V gene sequence: CDR1 SQVTM, CDR2 ANQGSEA. The CDR3 runs 14 residues. V lost 4 bases and J lost 1; bases outside the gene matches: 6.

There are many counts of this clonotype. In DNA form, the CDR3 reads TGTGCCAGCAGCCAAGATCCGGGCGGGGGGCTATACAATGAGCAGTTCTTC. It is translated as CASSQDPGGGLYNEQFF. This chain links TRBV3-1 with TRBJ2-1, with TRBD2 identical over 8 bases. The V and J ends lost 0 bases and 4 bases, in that order; junction bases with no gene match: 8. The CDR3 sequence is 17 residues long. Germline CDR1 is LGHDT and CDR2 is YNNKEL (reference sequence).

This chain connects TRBV25-1 to TRBJ2-5; possibly TRBD2 for D (6 bases). Trimming stripped 4 bases from V and 5 bases from J, with 17 bases between. The CDR3 is made up of 15 amino acids. In germline, CDR1 is MGHDK, CDR2 SYGVNS. As DNA, the CDR3 is TGTGCCAGCAGTGTCGCACGGAGGGAGGCTGAGACCCAGTACTTC. This encodes CASSVARREAETQYF.

This clonotype appeared many times. V usage is TRBV4-2 and J usage is TRBJ2-2; the D gene is possibly TRBD1 (6 bases). Germline values: CDR1 LGHNA, CDR2 YNFKEQ. The CDR3 sequence is 15 residues long. V was clipped by 4 bases and J by 2 bases, with 11 bases between them. CDR3 residues: CASSRRQDNTGELFF. The CDR3 region has the DNA TGTGCCAGCAGCCGCCGACAGGACAACACCGGGGAGCTGTTTTTT.

The CDR3 sequence is CASSPTGDLAKNIQYF. For the CDR3, the DNA is TGCGCCAGCAGCCCGACAGGGGATTTAGCCAAAAACATTCAGTACTTC. The chain joins TRBV4-3 to TRBJ2-4; the match to TRBD1 covers 8 bases. The CDR3 contains 16 residues. CDR1 is LGHNA and CDR2 is YSLEER in the germline V gene. The J segment lost 0 bases and the V segment lost 4 bases, leaving 5 bases of the junction unmatched.

This clonotype was recorded at least ten times. V and J are TRBV7-6 and TRBJ2-2, with 10 nucleotides matching TRBD1. This CDR3 comprises 20 residues. CDR1 SGHVS and CDR2 FNYEAQ come from the germline V gene. Trimming removed 5 bases from V and 5 bases from J; junction bases left unmatched: 20. CDR3 sequence reads: CASSPGQGGRREFETGELFF. In nucleotides, the CDR3 is TGTGCCAGCAGCCCAGGACAGGGGGGGAGGCGGGAGTTCGAGACCGGGGAGCTGTTTTTT. Using reference TRBV7-6 and TRBJ2-2 for the parts outside the CDR3, the full variable domain is GAGVSQSPRYKVTKRGQDVALRCDPISGHVSLYWYRQALGQGPEFLTYFNYEAQQDKSGLPNDRFSAERPEGSISTLTIQRTEQRDSAMYRCASSPGQGGRREFETGELFFGEGSRLTVL.

This clonotype came up many times. The chain joins TRBV15 to TRBJ1-2; weak D call: TRBD1 (5 bases). This CDR3 region has 13 residues. CDR1 and CDR2 (germline): LNHNV, YYDKDF (reference sequence). V was pared by 2 bases and J by 6 bases, with 10 bases between. Written as DNA, the CDR3 is TGTGCCACCAGCAGACCTTCAGGGAATGGCTACACCTTC. Translating it yields CATSRPSGNGYTF.

V gene TRBV11-2 combines with J gene TRBJ2-1, with D possibly being TRBD2 (6 bases). Germline-derived CDR1 and CDR2 are SGHAT and FQNNGV. The CDR3 covers 15 residues. V was shortened by 1 base and J by 10 bases, with 17 bases between the two germline ends. Written as DNA, the CDR3 is TGTGCCAGCAGCTTAGGGAGCGGGCCCGGCAGGGAGCAGTTCTTC. Its translation is CASSLGSGPGREQFF. Full variable domain (rest looked up from reference TRBV11-2 and TRBJ2-1): EAGVAQSPRYKIIEKRQSVAFWCNPISGHATLYWYQQILGQGPKLLIQFQNNGVVDDSQLPKDRFSAERLKGVDSTLKIQPAKLEDSAVYLCASSLGSGPGREQFFGPGTRLTVL.

At least ten counts were recorded for this clonotype. Its ends do not fully match the called genes, so a read error is possible. The chain joins TRBV20-1 to TRBJ2-1, with a tentative D call TRBD2 (6 bases). The CDR3 consists of 14 residues. CDR1 is DFQATT and CDR2 is SNEGSKA in the germline V gene (reference sequence). This CDR3 is CSARVGSSYNEQFF. As DNA, the CDR3 is TGCAGTGCCAGAGTCGGGAGCTCCTACAATGAGCAGTTCTTC.

The chain carries TRBV20-1 and TRBJ2-5; D may correspond to TRBD1 or TRBD2 (5 bases each). Per germline, CDR1 DFQATT and CDR2 SNEGSKA (reference sequence). V was clipped by 6 bases and J by 5 bases, with 25 bases between them. CDR3 length: 16 amino acids. The CDR3 loop is CSAPELFGAPGETQYF. For the CDR3, the DNA is TGCAGTGCCCCAGAGCTTTTCGGGGCCCCGGGGGAGACCCAGTACTTC.

Many counts were recorded for this clonotype. V is TRBV20-1 and J is TRBJ2-2, with D perhaps assigned TRBD1 or TRBD2 (7 bases each). Trimming shortened V by 6 bases and J by 4 bases, and 15 bases separated the two germline ends. Germline values: CDR1 DFQATT, CDR2 SNEGSKA (reference sequence). The CDR3 length is 14 residues. The CDR3, as DNA: TGCAGTGCGCGACAGGGCGGGAGCACCGGGGAGCTGTTTTTT. Residues: CSARQGGSTGELFF.

This clonotype has at least ten counts. The chain joins TRBV2 to TRBJ1-2; D is ambiguous. CDR1 is SNHLY, CDR2 FYNNEI, per germline. The V gene lost 4 bases and the J gene lost 6 bases, with 21 bases spanning the gap. CDR3 length: 16 amino acids. The CDR3 DNA reads as TGTGCCAGCAGTGCGAGCCTCCCCCCGCCCCCCGATGGCTACACCTTC. Translating gives CASSASLPPPPDGYTF.

The table lists this clonotype with many counts. This rearrangement joins TRBV29-1 to TRBJ1-5; no clear D gene. Per the germline V gene, CDR1 is SQVTM and CDR2 is ANQGSEA. Trimming left V 5 bases short and J 4 bases short, with 15 bases between. The CDR3 is 14 residues long. CDR3 sequence reads: CSVSYSGQNQPQHF. CDR3 nucleotides: TGCAGCGTTTCGTACTCGGGTCAAAATCAGCCCCAGCATTTT.

This clonotype was seen ten or more times. The chain joins TRBV7-6 to TRBJ2-1; 11 nucleotides align to TRBD2. The CDR3 has 16 residues. After removal of 2 bases from V and 7 bases from J, the junction contained 7 bases not matched to a gene. In germline, CDR1 is SGHVS, CDR2 FNYEAQ. CDR3 DNA sequence: TGTGCCAGCAGCTTATTTACTAGCGGGAGTAGGAATGAGCAGTTCTTC. This codes for CASSLFTSGSRNEQFF.

At least ten counts were recorded for this clonotype. V usage is TRBV27 and J usage is TRBJ2-7, with D tentatively TRBD1 (6 bases). Germline V gene lookup returns CDR1 MNHEY and CDR2 SMNVEV (reference sequence). Trimming removed 6 bases from V and 5 bases from J, with 17 bases in between. The CDR3 extends over 14 amino acids. In DNA form, the CDR3 reads TGTGCCAGCAGCCGCCGCCAGGGGTACCACGAGCAGTACTTC. Translation gives CASSRRQGYHEQYF.

This sequence joins TRBV12-3 or TRBV12-4 and TRBJ2-5; D remains unclear. The CDR3 covers 11 residues. The germline V and J ends were trimmed by 7 bases and 3 bases, with 6 bases remaining between them. In DNA, the CDR3 is TGTGCCAGCACCCTAAAAGAGACCCAGTACTTC. It specifies CASTLKETQYF.

This clonotype was seen many times. The chain couples TRBV29-1 to TRBJ1-2; possible D gene TRBD1, 5 bases. The CDR3 contains 12 residues. In germline, CDR1 is SQVTM, CDR2 ANQGSEA. The V and J ends lost 2 bases and 7 bases respectively, with 11 bases between them. CDR3 in DNA: TGCAGCGTTGAAATCTGGGGACGTGGCTACACCTTC. Translation: CSVEIWGRGYTF.

Many counts were recorded for this clonotype. The DNA for the CDR3 is TGCAGTGCTACCGAAGCCGGGACAGCGCATCAGCCCCAGCATTTT. Its translation: CSATEAGTAHQPQHF. This rearrangement joins TRBV20-1 to TRBJ1-5; 7 nucleotides match TRBD1. The length of the CDR3 is 15 residues. The trim removed 4 bases at V and 5 bases at J, leaving 11 bases unmatched. CDR1 is DFQATT and CDR2 is SNEGSKA in the germline V gene (reference sequence).